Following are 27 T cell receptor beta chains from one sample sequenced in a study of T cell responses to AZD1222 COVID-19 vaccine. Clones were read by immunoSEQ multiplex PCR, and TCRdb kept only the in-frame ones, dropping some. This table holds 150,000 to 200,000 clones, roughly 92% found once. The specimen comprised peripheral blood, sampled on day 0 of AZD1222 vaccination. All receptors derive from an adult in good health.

The CDR3 reads CASSGRGGGNTIYF. CDR3 DNA: TGTGCCAGTAGCGGTCGGGGAGGAGGAAACACCATATATTTT. The V and J genes are TRBV19 and TRBJ1-3; D remains ambiguous. The CDR3 spans 14 residues. Germline-derived CDR1 and CDR2 are LNHDA and SQIVND (reference sequence). Trimming left V 6 bases short and J 4 bases short, with 13 bases between.

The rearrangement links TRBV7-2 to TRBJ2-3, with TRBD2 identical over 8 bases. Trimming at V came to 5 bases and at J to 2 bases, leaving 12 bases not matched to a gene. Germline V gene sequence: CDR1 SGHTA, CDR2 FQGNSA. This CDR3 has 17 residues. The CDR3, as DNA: TGTGCCAGCAGCCCCCCGCGGGTACTAGCGGACACAGATACGCAGTATTTT. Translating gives CASSPPRVLADTDTQYF.

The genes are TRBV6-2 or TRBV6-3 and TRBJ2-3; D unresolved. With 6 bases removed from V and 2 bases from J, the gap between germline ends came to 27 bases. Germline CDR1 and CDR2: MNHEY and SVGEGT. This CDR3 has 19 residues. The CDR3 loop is CASSPGFKEPLDPTDTQYF. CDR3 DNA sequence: TGTGCCAGCAGCCCCGGCTTTAAGGAGCCCTTGGACCCCACAGATACGCAGTATTTT.

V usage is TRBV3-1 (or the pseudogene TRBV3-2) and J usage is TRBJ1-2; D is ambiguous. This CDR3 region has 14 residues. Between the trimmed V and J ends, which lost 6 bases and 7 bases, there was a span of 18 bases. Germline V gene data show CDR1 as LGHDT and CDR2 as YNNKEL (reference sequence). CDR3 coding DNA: TGTGCCAGCAGACCCGGGTCAGGTTCGGGTGGCTACACCTTC. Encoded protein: CASRPGSGSGGYTF.

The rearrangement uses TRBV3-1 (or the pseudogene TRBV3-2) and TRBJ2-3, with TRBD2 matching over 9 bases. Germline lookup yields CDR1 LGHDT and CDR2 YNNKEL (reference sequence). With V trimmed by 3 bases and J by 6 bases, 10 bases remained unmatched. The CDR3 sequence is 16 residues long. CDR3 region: CASSQGTQREADTQYF. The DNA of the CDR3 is TGTGCCAGCAGCCAGGGGACTCAGCGGGAGGCCGATACGCAGTATTTT.

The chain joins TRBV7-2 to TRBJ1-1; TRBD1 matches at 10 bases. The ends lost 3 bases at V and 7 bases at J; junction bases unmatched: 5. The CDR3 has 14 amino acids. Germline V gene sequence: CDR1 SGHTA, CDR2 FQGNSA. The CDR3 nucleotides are TGTGCCAGCAGCTTCGGACAGGGGGAGGGTGAAGCTTTCTTT. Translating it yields CASSFGQGEGEAFF.

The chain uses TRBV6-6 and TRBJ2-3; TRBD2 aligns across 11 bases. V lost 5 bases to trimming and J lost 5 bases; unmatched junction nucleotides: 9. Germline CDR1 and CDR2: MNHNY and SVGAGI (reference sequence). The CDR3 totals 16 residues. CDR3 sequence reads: CASSQTSGGGIDTQYF. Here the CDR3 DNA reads TGTGCCAGCAGTCAAACTAGCGGGGGAGGAATAGATACGCAGTATTTT.

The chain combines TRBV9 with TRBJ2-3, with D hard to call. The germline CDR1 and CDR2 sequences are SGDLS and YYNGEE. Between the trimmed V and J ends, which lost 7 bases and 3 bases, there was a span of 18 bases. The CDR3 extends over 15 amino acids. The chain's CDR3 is CASGVDLGYTDTQYF. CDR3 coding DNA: TGTGCCAGCGGGGTTGACCTAGGGTATACAGATACGCAGTATTTT.

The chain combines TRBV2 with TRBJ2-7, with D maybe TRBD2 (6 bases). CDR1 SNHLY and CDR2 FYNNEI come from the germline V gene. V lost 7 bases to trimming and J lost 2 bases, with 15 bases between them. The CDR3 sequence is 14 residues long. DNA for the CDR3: TGTGCCAGCACCGAGGGACTTGAACCCTACGAGCAGTACTTC. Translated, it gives CASTEGLEPYEQYF.

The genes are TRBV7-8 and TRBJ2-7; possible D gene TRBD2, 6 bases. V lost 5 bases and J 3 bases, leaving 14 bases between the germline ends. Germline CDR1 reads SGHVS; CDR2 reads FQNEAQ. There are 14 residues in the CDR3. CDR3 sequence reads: CASSLDGGYYEQYF. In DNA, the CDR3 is TGTGCCAGCAGCCTGGACGGAGGGTACTACGAGCAGTACTTC.

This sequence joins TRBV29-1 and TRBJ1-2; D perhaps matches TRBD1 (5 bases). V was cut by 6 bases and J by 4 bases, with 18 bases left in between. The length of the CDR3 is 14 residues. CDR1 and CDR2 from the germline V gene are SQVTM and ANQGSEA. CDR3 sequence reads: CSVLRWGRGYGYTF. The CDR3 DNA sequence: TGCAGCGTGCTTAGATGGGGAAGGGGCTATGGCTACACCTTC.

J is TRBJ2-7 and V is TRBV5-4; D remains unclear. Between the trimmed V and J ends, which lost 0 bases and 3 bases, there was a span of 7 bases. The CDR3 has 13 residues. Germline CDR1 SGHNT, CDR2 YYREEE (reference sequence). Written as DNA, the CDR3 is TGTGCCAGCAGCTTGGGGGCAGGCTACGAGCAGTACTTC. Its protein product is CASSLGAGYEQYF.

The CDR3 reads CAIRGNGKQYF. The CDR3 nucleotides are TGTGCCATCAGGGGGAACGGTAAGCAGTACTTC. The V call is TRBV10-3, the J call TRBJ2-7; D remains ambiguous. CDR3 size: 11 residues. V gave up 6 bases and J gave up 8 bases, with 11 bases separating them. Germline-derived CDR1 and CDR2 are ENHRY and SYGVKD.

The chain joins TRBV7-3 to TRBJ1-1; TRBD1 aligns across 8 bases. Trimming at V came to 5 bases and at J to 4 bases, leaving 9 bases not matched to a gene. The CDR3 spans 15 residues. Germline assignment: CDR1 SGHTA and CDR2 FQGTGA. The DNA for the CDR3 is TGTGCCAGCAGCCGAACAGGGGGGAGGAGCACTGAAGCTTTCTTT. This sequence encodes CASSRTGGRSTEAFF.

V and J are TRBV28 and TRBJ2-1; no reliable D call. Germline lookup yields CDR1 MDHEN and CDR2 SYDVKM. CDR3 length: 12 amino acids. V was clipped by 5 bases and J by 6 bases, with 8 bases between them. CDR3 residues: CASSNSRNEQFF. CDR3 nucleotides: TGTGCCAGCAGTAATAGCCGCAATGAGCAGTTCTTC. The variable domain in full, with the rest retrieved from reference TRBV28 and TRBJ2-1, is DVKVTQSSRYLVKRTGEKVFLECVQDMDHENMFWYRQDPGLGLRLIYFSYDVKMKEKGDIPEGYSVSREKKERFSLILESASTNQTSMYLCASSNSRNEQFFGPGTRLTVL.

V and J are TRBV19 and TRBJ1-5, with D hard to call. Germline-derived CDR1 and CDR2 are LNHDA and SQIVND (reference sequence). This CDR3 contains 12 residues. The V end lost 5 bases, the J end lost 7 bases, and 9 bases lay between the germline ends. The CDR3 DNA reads TGTGCCAGTAGTGCGGCGGAGCAGCCCCAGCATTTT. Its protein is CASSAAEQPQHF. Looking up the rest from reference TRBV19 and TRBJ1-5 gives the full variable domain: DGGITQSPKYLFRKEGQNVTLSCEQNLNHDAMYWYRQDPGQGLRLIYYSQIVNDFQKGDIAEGYSVSREKKESFPLTVTSAQKNPTAFYLCASSAAEQPQHFGDGTRLSIL.

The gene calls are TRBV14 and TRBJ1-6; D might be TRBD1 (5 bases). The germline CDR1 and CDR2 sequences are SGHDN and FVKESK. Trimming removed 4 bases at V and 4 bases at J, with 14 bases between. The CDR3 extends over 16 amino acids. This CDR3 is CASSLNRPRYNSPLHF. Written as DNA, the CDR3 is TGTGCCAGCAGCCTTAACAGGCCGAGGTATAATTCACCCCTCCACTTT. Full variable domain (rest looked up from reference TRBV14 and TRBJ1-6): EAGVTQFPSHSVIEKGQTVTLRCDPISGHDNLYWYRRVMGKEIKFLLHFVKESKQDESGMPNNRFLAERTGGTYSTLKVQPAELEDSGVYFCASSLNRPRYNSPLHFGNGTRLTVT.

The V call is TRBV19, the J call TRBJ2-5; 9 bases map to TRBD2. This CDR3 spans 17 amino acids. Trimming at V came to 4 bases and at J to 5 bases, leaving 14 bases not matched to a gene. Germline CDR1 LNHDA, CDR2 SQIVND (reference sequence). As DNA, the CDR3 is TGTGCCAGTAGTAGCCGGGCTAGCGGGATGGCTGGGGAGACCCAGTACTTC. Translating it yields CASSSRASGMAGETQYF.

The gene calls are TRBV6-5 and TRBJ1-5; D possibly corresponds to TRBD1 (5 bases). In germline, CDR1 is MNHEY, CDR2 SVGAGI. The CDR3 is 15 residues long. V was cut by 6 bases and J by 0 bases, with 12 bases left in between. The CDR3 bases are TGTGCCAGCAGCGACAGTTCTTATAGCAATCAGCCCCAGCATTTT. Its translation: CASSDSSYSNQPQHF.

The CDR3 DNA reads as TGTGCCAGCTCAGCAATGAACACTGAAGCTTTCTTT. As protein: CASSAMNTEAFF. The J gene is TRBJ1-1, the V gene TRBV18; D unclear. V gave up 5 bases and J gave up 0 bases, with 4 bases separating them. Germline loops: CDR1 KGHSH, CDR2 LQKENI. This CDR3 has 12 amino acids.

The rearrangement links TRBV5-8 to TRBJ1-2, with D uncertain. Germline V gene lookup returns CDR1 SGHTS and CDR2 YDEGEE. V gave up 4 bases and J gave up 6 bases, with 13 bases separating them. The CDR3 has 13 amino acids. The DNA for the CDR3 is TGTGCCAGCAGCAGTTTCGTGACCCATGGCTACACCTTC. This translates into CASSSFVTHGYTF.

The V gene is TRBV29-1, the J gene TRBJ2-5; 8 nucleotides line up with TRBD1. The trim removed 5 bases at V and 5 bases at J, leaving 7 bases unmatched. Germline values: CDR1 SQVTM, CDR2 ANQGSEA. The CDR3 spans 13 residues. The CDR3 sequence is CSVLEQGGETQYF. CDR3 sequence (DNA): TGCAGCGTTCTAGAACAGGGGGGCGAGACCCAGTACTTC.

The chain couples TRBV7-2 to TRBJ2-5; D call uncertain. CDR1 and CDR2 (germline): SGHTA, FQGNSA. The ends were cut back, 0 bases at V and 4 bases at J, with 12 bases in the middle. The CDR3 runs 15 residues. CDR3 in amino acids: CASSLARQAAETQYF. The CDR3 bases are TGTGCCAGCAGCTTAGCGCGGCAGGCAGCAGAGACCCAGTACTTC.

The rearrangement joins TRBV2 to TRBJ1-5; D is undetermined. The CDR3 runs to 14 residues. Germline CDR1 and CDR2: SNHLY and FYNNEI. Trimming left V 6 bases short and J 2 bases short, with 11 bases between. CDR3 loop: CASSLAFGNQPQHF. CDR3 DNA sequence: TGTGCCAGCAGCCTAGCCTTCGGCAATCAGCCCCAGCATTTT.

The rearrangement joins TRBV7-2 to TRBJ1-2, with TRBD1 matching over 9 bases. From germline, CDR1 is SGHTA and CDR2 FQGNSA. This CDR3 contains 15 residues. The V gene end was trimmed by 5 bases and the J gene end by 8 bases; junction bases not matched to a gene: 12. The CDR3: CASSPNGQGSRGYTF. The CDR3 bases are TGTGCCAGCAGCCCGAATGGACAGGGGTCTCGGGGCTACACCTTC.

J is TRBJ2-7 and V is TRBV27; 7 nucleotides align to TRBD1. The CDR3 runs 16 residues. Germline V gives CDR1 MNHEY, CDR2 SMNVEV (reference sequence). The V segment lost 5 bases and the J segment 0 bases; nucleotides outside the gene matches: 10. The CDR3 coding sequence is TGTGCCAGCAGTCACCGGACAGGAGCCTTCTCCTACGAGCAGTACTTC. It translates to CASSHRTGAFSYEQYF.

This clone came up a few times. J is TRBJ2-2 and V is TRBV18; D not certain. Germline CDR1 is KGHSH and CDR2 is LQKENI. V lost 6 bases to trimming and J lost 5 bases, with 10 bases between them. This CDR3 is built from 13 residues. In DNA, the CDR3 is TGTGCCAGCTCCGACGGACGGACCGGGGAGCTGTTTTTT. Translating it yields CASSDGRTGELFF.